Described below is a single T cell receptor (beta chain) sequence and its context. This receptor's antigen is unknown. One base away there is no much larger clone; base qualities are not given. Library construction relied on the immunoSEQ multiplex PCR assay. For the multiplex PCR, a mixture combining 60 forward primers for TCR Vbeta segments and 13 reverse primers for TCR Jbeta segments was used. The CDR3 region of rearranged TCR beta genes was amplified from genomic DNA by a multiplex PCR assay. The amplified TCR beta libraries were sequenced on the Illumina HiSeq System as 87-base-pair reads. Processing in the source paper ran as follows. In a later analysis, roughly 80 million unique TCR beta chains were counted across the 666 repertoires, and roughly 11 million of these chains were shared by at least two donors. A nearest-neighbor algorithm error-corrected the raw reads and collapsed the reads into unique sequences, merging closely related sequences to remove PCR and sequencing errors. CDR3 sequences were aligned to IMGT reference sequences to assign V, D and J gene segments. For a sequence to be retained, a match of at least six nucleotides to both a V gene segment and a J gene segment was required. Rearrangements were called productive when the CDR3 lacked stop codons and stayed in frame with V and J; all others were non-productive. Following IMGT convention, CDR3 was defined as the stretch from the second conserved V-encoded cysteine to the conserved J-encoded phenylalanine. The earlier analysis of approximately 500 of the donors excluded sequences that lacked an unambiguous match to a single V gene segment. An earlier analysis of 500 to 700 of the donors classified V segments as functional when productive rearrangements were above 56.7% and as segregating when the standard deviation between donors was above 5%. To diagnose cytomegalovirus status from the catalog of TCR beta chain sequences, a statistical classification framework was built. In a later analysis, V and J genes were assigned by comparing TCR nucleotide sequences against IMGT/GENE-DB human TR gene sequences. A later analysis assigned CDR3 sequences and most-parsimonious VDJ recombination scenarios with the TCRdist pipeline. A later analysis defined each TCR beta chain by its CDR3 amino acid sequence plus V-gene family, and excluded reads lacking a unique V-gene family. A later analysis removed roughly 590 highly shared, low-generation-probability nucleotide sequences to deal with suspected cross-contamination and a sequencing artifact. In a later analysis, a clonal expansion index for each public chain was calculated from normalized within-repertoire ranks of inferred template counts. A later analysis computed generation probabilities with a VDJ recombination model fitted to out-of-frame rearrangements, and checked the results against IGoR. In a later analysis, hypergeometric tests were used to score TCR-TCR, TCR-HLA and TCR-CMV co-occurrence, with a repertoire-size bias correction applied to TCR pairs. A later analysis estimated false discovery rates by permuting HLA or CMV assignments 20 times. In a later analysis, co-occurring TCRs were grouped using DBSCAN, with TCRdist sequence similarity added in when clustering inside HLA-allele-positive subsets. Repertoires with fewer than 30,000 or more than 120,000 public chains, plus five repertoires with anomalous nucleotide sharing, were excluded from co-occurrence clustering. TCRdb provides this immuneACCESS table in a form limited to in-frame rearrangements. Some clones are lacking; in checked studies, under half of them reflect an unresolved V gene, and why the rest are absent is not known. The V and J calls and clone size were taken over from that table, and D and trimming were inferred from the DNA. The sample table lists approximately 100,000 clones, 60% to 75% of them with a count of one. Of the sample, approximately 2% falls within the top ten clones.

Trimming removed 2 bases from V and 3 bases from J; the gene matches leave 14 bases unexplained. The germline V gene encodes CDR1 MGHRA and CDR2 YSYEKL. Counted from cysteine to phenylalanine, this CDR3 has 18 amino acids. Of the read, only the CDR3 DNA is kept; its 54 bases are in frame from base 1. These data originate in a study of cytomegalovirus exposure and HLA in healthy donors (dated by TCRdb to 2016 to 2017). Describing the broader study: An earlier analysis of 587 of the donors reported 250 to 300 Gb of sequence data and about 120 million unique TCR beta sequences obtained from around 170 million T cells. Four or five DR-DQ haplotypes were handled as single units for association and clustering, since linkage in the cohort was strong. The study combined high-throughput TCR immunosequencing, statistical association of individual TCRs with disease status, and machine learning to predict cytomegalovirus infection status. The study was designed to test whether signatures of past pathogen exposure could be identified by cataloging public T cell receptors. In the later analysis, no new phenotypic data were used to find candidate immune exposures; instead, reliance was placed on TCR beta sequences and their occurrence across donors. In a later genetic analysis, genome-wide SNP genotypes for 398 of the 666 donors were used, and that subset was treated as a discovery cohort. Using immunosequencing, the study profiled T cell repertoires from 550 to 750 subjects and related those repertoires to cytomegalovirus serostatus. Along with the approximately 650-subject first cohort, a separate validation cohort of over 90 different subjects was used. The genetic ancestry cluster associated with self-reported Caucasian donors included 70% to 85% of the approximately 410 genotyped donors. In a later analysis, previously published TCR beta repertoires from 666 donors were re-analyzed and high-resolution HLA genotyping was added so that TCR occurrence patterns could be studied. About 300 gigabases of sequencing data and around 90 million unique TCR sequences made up an early release that covered 500 to 700 HLA-typed donors. On average, 235,054 unique TCR beta nucleotide sequences were sequenced per donor among 398 genotyped donors of the cohort, with roughly 18% of those sequences being non-productive. HLA typing covered class I and class II loci at four-digit resolution. Every repertoire in the discovery cohort had been generated on one and the same sequencing platform. Alongside the repertoire data, information on donor age, sex, ethnicity and CMV serostatus was compiled. The number of donors typed differed by locus, with roughly 629-640 for A, B, C, DRB1 and DQB1, around 500 for DQA1, under 610 for DPA1, and some 440 for DPB1. An earlier analysis of approximately 640 of the donors applied high-throughput TCR beta sequencing to assess whether each TCR beta V gene segment acted as functional or pseudogenic. Study-wide findings and limitations: Most TCR sequences were seen in very few donors, while some public TCRs were found in many individuals. According to a later genetic analysis, donors in an Asian-associated ancestry cluster had fewer N-insertions in productive TCRs than the approximately 700-donor mean. The sequencing pipeline was judged likely to have produced a cluster of highly shared sequence variants as a technical artifact. Immune exposure information for the cohort was limited to CMV serostatus. Some IMGT-functional V segments, including TRBV6-2 and TRBV6-3, could not be told apart with the 87-base-pair reads, so those segments were excluded. The study listed 164 TCR beta chains as associated with cytomegalovirus. In a later analysis, HLA-associated TCR beta chains showed more clonal expansion and lower generation probabilities than non-associated chains that were equally common. The classifier was reported to diagnose cytomegalovirus status with high specificity and sensitivity in both the original cohort and the validation cohort. The authors suggested that the approach could potentially be extended to other disease states and immunological phenotypes. Because counts were too low, about 18 rarely observed V segments, including chromosome 9 orphons, were excluded from the earlier analysis of 587 of the donors. Broadly in line with IMGT annotations, most TCR beta V segments showed up in productive rearrangements about 87% or about 30% of the time in an earlier analysis of approximately 640 of the donors. The presence/absence analyses assumed that sequencing depth was roughly uniform across donors, and that assumption may not be true. A later analysis found that most CMV-associated TCR beta chains appeared HLA-restricted, with HLA associations seemingly driven largely by CMV exposure. According to a later analysis, parvovirus B19, influenza, CMV and Epstein-Barr virus appeared linked to several top co-occurrence clusters. A few of the identified cytomegalovirus-associated TCR beta chains were confirmed in vitro to be specific for cytomegalovirus antigens. Because HLA typing was unavailable for some donors at each locus, only the typed subset was used in association tests. V-gene and J-gene trimming of TCR beta chains was associated with a missense DCLRE1C variant in a later genetic analysis, and the association was replicated in an independent cohort. Strong co-occurrence of HLA alleles, especially DR and DQ, made assigning TCR associations to individual alleles difficult. Correlated functional status among segregating V segments might reflect linkage disequilibrium, but an unknown experimental factor could not be ruled out. According to a later analysis, TCR association rates differed among HLA loci, with DRB1 alleles showing the most associated TCRs and HLA-C alleles showing the fewest. A further reported finding was that TCR beta sequences accurately predicted the HLA-A and HLA-B alleles for most subjects in the first cohort. A later analysis associated 15,000 or so TCR beta sequences with specific HLA alleles at a false discovery rate of 0.05. In this cohort, only TCR beta chains were sequenced, and detectable features were limited by the absence of alpha or paired-chain data.

The cohort was made up of around 720 healthy bone marrow donors. At the time of sampling, every cohort member was nominally healthy, though immune exposures that went unrecorded were likely present. The donor tested CMV seronegative and was one of the 352 seronegative cohort members. Every donor gave a peripheral blood sample, and the peripheral blood mononuclear cells from that sample were used for TCR beta sequencing. The Qiagen DNeasy Blood Extraction Kit was used to extract genomic DNA from the blood cell samples. Sequencing was performed on PBMCs. The rearrangement combines TRBV4-1 with TRBJ2-3; TRBD2 fits 7 bases in the junction. This TCR was sampled from a middle-aged woman in good health and CMV-seronegative. The CDR3 sequence is CASSQTISRGRLTDTQYF. The sequenced DNA is TGCGCCAGCAGCCAAACCATCTCGCGCGGGAGATTAACAGATACGCAGTATTTT.